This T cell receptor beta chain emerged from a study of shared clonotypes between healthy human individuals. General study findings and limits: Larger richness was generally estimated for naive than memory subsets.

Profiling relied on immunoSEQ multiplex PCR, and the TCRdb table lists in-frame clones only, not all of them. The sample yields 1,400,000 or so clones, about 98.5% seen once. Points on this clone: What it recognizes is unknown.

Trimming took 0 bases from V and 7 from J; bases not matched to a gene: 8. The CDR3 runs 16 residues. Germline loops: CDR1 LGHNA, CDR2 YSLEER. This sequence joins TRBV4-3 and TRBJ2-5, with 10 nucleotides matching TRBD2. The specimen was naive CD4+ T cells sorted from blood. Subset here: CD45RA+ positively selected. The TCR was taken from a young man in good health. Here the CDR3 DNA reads TGCGCCAGCAGCCAAGATCGGCTAGCGGGAGTAGGGACCCAGTACTTC. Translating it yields CASSQDRLAGVGTQYF.